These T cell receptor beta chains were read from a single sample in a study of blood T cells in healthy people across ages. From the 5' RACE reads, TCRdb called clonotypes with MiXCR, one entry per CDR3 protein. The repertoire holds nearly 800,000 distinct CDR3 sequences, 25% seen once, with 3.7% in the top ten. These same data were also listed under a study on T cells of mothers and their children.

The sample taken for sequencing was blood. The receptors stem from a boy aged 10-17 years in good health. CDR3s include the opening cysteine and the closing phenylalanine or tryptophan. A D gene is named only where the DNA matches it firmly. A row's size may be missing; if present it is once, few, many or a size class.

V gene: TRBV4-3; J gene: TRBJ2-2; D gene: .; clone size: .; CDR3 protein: CASSQEYRSNTGELFF; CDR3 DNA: TGCGCCAGCAGCCAAGAATATCGTTCGAACACCGGGGAGCTGTTTTTT
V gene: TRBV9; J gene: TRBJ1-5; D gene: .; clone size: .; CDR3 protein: CASSPWGSNQPQHF; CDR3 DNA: TGTGCCAGCAGCCCGTGGGGGAGCAATCAGCCCCAGCATTTT
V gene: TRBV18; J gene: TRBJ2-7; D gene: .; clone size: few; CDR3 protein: CASSPQYSYEQYF; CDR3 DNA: TGTGCCAGCTCACCACAGTACTCCTACGAGCAGTACTTC
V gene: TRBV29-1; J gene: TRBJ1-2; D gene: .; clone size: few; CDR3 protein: CSVDRGHGYTF; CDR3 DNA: TGCAGCGTTGACCGGGGACATGGCTACACCTTC
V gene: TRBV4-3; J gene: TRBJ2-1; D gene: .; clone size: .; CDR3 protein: CASSQDLGLATYNEQFF; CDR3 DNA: TGCGCCAGCAGCCAAGATCTTGGTCTAGCCACCTACAATGAGCAGTTCTTC
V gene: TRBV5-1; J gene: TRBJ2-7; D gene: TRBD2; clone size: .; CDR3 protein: CASSTRAGVTYEQYF; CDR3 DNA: TGCGCCAGCAGCACCAGAGCGGGGGTCACCTACGAGCAGTACTTC
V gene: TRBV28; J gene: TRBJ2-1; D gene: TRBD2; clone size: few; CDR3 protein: CASSQGSGGDYYNEQFF; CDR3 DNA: TGTGCCAGCAGTCAAGGTAGCGGGGGGGATTACTACAATGAGCAGTTCTTC
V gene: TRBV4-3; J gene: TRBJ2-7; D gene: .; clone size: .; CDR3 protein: CASSQFRQGGYEQYF; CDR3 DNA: TGCGCCAGCAGCCAATTTCGACAGGGAGGGTACGAGCAGTACTTC
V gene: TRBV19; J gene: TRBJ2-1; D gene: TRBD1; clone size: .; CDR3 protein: CASSMGQGVGYEQFF; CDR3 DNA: TGTGCCAGTAGTATGGGACAGGGGGTGGGCTATGAGCAGTTCTTC
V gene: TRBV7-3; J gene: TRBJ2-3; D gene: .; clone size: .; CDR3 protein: CASSLTTISTDTQYF; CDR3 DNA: TGTGCCAGCAGCTTAACAACGATTAGCACAGATACGCAGTATTTT
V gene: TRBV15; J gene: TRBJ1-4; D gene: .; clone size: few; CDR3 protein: CATSRGTVSEKLFF; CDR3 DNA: TGTGCCACCAGCAGGGGGACCGTCTCAGAAAAACTGTTTTTT
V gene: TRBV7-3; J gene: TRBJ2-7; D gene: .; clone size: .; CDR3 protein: CASSFRLVGVSYEQYF; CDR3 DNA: TGTGCCAGCAGCTTTCGCCTAGTGGGAGTCTCCTACGAGCAGTACTTC
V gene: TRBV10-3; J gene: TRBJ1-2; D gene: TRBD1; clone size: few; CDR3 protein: CAISESSTGEGYTF; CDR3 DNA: TGTGCCATCAGTGAGTCGTCGACAGGGGAAGGCTACACCTTC
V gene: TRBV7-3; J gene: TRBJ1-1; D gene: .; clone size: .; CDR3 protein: CASSLSASTEAFF; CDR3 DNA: TGTGCCAGCAGCTTAAGTGCCTCGACTGAAGCTTTCTTT
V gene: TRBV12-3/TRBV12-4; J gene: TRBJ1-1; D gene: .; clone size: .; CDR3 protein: CASSWGEMNTEAFF; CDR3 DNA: TGTGCCAGCAGTTGGGGGGAGATGAACACTGAAGCTTTCTTT
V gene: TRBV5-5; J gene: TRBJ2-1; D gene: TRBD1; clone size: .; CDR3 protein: CASSSRQGAVDNEQFF; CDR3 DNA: TGTGCCAGCAGCTCCCGACAGGGGGCGGTGGACAATGAGCAGTTCTTC